What follows describes a single TCR beta chain. This record belongs to a study of blood T cell repertoires in COVID-19. Study summary: PBMCs, B-cell-depleted T cells, or T cells provided the cDNA or gDNA that made up the material.

Original data processing: Reference gene primers were amplified, and this amplification served to estimate nucleated cell counts. Only in-frame clones appear in the TCRdb table, and some are missing; sequencing was by immunoSEQ multiplex PCR. V and J calls and clone size follow that table, whereas D and trimming were derived from the DNA. The sample includes about 200,000 clones, approximately 78% of them seen just once. Seattle enrolled patients during active infection and tracked them longitudinally. Sequenced: peripheral blood. The sequence was obtained from an elderly woman with COVID-19, enrolled during active disease.

In DNA form, the CDR3 reads TGTGCCAGCAGCGCACCGACTAGCGGGGGGTTTAGACACAATGAGCAGTTCTTC. Translation gives CASSAPTSGGFRHNEQFF. V is TRBV9 and J is TRBJ2-1, with 13 bases fitting TRBD2. The CDR3 length is 18 residues. Per germline, CDR1 SGDLS and CDR2 YYNGEE. V dropped 3 bases and J dropped 5; count of bases not matched to a gene: 11.